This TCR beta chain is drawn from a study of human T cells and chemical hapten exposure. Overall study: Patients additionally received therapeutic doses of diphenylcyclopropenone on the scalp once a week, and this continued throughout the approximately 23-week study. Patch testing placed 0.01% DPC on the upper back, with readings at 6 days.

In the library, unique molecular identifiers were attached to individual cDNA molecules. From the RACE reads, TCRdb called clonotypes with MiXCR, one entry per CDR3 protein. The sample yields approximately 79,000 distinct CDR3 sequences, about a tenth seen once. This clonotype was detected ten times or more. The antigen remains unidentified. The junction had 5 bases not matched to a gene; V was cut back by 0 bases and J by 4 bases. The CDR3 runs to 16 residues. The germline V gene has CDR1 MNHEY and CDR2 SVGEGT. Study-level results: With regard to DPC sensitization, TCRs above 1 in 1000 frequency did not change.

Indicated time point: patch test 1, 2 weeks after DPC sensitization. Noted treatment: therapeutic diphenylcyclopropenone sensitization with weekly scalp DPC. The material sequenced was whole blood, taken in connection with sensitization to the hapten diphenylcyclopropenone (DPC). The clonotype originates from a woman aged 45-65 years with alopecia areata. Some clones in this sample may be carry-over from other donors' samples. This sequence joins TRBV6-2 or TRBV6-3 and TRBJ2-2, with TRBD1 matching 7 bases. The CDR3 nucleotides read TGTGCCAGCAGTTACTCGAAGGGACAGTCCACCGGGGAGCTGTTTTTT. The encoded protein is CASSYSKGQSTGELFF.